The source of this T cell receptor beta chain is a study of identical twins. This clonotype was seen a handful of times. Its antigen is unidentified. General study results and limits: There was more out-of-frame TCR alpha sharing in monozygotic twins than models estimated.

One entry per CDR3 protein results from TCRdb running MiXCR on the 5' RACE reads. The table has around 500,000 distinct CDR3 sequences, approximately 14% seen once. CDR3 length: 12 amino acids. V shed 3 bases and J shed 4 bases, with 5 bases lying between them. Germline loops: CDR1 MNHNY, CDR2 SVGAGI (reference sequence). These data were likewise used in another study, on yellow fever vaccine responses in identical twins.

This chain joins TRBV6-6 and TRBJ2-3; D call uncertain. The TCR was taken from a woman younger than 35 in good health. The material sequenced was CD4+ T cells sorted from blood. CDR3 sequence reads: CASSYTADTQYF. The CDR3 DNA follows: TGTGCCAGCAGTTATACCGCAGATACGCAGTATTTT.